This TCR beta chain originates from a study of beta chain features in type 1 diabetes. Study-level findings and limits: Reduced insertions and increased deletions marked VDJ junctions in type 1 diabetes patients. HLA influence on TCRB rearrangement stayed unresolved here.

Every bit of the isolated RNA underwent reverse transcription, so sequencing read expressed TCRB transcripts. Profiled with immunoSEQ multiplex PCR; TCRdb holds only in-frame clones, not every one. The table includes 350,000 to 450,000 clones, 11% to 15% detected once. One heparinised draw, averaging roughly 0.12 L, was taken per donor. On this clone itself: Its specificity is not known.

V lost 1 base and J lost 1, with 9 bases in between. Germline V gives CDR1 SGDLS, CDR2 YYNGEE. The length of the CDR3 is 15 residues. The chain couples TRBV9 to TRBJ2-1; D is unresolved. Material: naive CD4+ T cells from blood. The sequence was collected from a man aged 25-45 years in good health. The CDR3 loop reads CASSVTQASYNEQFF. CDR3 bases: TGTGCCAGCAGCGTAACCCAAGCTTCCTACAATGAGCAGTTCTTC.